Listed below are T cell receptor beta chains from one sample, sequenced in a study of blood T cell repertoires in COVID-19. Only in-frame clones appear in the TCRdb table, and some are missing; sequencing was by immunoSEQ multiplex PCR. The table records fewer than 300,000 clones, 85% of them present only once. Specimen: peripheral blood. These receptors all stem from a human donor in a cohort sampled during active COVID-19. CDR3s include the opening cysteine and the closing phenylalanine or tryptophan. D genes are given only for firm matches. Expanded clones get a size class; other rows say once, few or many, or leave the size out.

CASSLMWDSKEETQYF TGTGCCAGCAGCTTAATGTGGGACAGTAAAGAAGAGACCCAGTACTTC TRBJ2-5 few TRBD1 TRBV5-5
CASSLPRTSDNEQFF TGTGCCAGCAGCCTTCCTCGGACTAGCGACAATGAGCAGTTCTTC TRBJ2-1 . TRBD2 TRBV5-5
CASSLDYAETQYF TGCGCCAGCAGCTTGGACTATGCAGAGACCCAGTACTTC TRBJ2-5 . . TRBV5-1
CATSDAGLSSNQPQHF TGTGCCACCAGTGATGCAGGGTTGTCGAGCAATCAGCCCCAGCATTTT TRBJ1-5 . . TRBV24-1
CASSLGLSGVRGQYF TGTGCCAGCAGCTTAGGCCTGTCTGGGGTAAGGGGGCAGTACTTC TRBJ2-7 . . TRBV13
CASSLYEQYF TGTGCCAGCAGCCTCTACGAGCAGTACTTC TRBJ2-7 . . TRBV21-1
CASNRDSVGNTEAFF TGTGCCAGCAACCGGGACAGCGTGGGGAACACTGAAGCTTTCTTT TRBJ1-1 . TRBD1 TRBV27
CASSLRGLGTDTQYF TGTGCCAGCAGCTTGAGGGGACTTGGCACAGATACGCAGTATTTT TRBJ2-3 . . TRBV5-4
CASSPRYMYPPDEQFF TGTGCCAGCAGCCCCCGATACATGTACCCGCCCGATGAGCAGTTCTTC TRBJ2-1 . . TRBV4-2
CASSGQPGVKLFF TGTGCCAGCTCGGGACAGCCCGGAGTAAAACTGTTTTTT TRBJ1-4 once TRBD1 TRBV19
CSASPLDRDYEKLFF TGCAGTGCTAGTCCACTCGACAGAGATTACGAAAAACTGTTTTTT TRBJ1-4 . . TRBV20-1
CASSQTSNSGRARNTQYF TGTGCCAGCAGCCAAACGTCGAATAGCGGGAGGGCCCGGAATACGCAGTATTTT TRBJ2-3 . TRBD2 TRBV3-1/TRBV3-2
CASSGGPMNTEAFF TGCGCCAGCAGCGGGGGCCCCATGAACACTGAAGCTTTCTTT TRBJ1-1 few . TRBV5-1
CASSLGLRDSDNEQFF TGCGCCAGCAGCTTAGGCTTGCGGGACTCCGACAATGAGCAGTTCTTC TRBJ2-1 . . TRBV5-1
CASSLAPRGADEQFF TGTGCCAGCAGCTTGGCCCCGCGGGGGGCGGATGAGCAGTTCTTC TRBJ2-1 . TRBD2 TRBV5-4
CASSLDRSDGEQFF TGTGCCAGCAGCTTAGACAGGTCCGACGGTGAGCAGTTCTTC TRBJ2-1 few . TRBV9
CASSKQGGLNSPLHF TGTGCCAGCAGTAAACAGGGGGGCTTAAATTCACCCCTCCACTTT TRBJ1-6 once TRBD1 TRBV2
CASSPPDQGSYYTF TGTGCCAGCTCACCCCCGGATCAGGGATCATACTACACCTTC TRBJ1-2 . . TRBV18
CASSVVSGTGVEQYF TGTGCCAGCAGCGTAGTTAGTGGGACAGGGGTCGAGCAGTACTTC TRBJ2-7 . TRBD1 TRBV9
CASSQGPGEAFF TGTGCCAGCAGCCAGGGCCCAGGCGAAGCTTTCTTT TRBJ1-1 . . TRBV3-1/TRBV3-2